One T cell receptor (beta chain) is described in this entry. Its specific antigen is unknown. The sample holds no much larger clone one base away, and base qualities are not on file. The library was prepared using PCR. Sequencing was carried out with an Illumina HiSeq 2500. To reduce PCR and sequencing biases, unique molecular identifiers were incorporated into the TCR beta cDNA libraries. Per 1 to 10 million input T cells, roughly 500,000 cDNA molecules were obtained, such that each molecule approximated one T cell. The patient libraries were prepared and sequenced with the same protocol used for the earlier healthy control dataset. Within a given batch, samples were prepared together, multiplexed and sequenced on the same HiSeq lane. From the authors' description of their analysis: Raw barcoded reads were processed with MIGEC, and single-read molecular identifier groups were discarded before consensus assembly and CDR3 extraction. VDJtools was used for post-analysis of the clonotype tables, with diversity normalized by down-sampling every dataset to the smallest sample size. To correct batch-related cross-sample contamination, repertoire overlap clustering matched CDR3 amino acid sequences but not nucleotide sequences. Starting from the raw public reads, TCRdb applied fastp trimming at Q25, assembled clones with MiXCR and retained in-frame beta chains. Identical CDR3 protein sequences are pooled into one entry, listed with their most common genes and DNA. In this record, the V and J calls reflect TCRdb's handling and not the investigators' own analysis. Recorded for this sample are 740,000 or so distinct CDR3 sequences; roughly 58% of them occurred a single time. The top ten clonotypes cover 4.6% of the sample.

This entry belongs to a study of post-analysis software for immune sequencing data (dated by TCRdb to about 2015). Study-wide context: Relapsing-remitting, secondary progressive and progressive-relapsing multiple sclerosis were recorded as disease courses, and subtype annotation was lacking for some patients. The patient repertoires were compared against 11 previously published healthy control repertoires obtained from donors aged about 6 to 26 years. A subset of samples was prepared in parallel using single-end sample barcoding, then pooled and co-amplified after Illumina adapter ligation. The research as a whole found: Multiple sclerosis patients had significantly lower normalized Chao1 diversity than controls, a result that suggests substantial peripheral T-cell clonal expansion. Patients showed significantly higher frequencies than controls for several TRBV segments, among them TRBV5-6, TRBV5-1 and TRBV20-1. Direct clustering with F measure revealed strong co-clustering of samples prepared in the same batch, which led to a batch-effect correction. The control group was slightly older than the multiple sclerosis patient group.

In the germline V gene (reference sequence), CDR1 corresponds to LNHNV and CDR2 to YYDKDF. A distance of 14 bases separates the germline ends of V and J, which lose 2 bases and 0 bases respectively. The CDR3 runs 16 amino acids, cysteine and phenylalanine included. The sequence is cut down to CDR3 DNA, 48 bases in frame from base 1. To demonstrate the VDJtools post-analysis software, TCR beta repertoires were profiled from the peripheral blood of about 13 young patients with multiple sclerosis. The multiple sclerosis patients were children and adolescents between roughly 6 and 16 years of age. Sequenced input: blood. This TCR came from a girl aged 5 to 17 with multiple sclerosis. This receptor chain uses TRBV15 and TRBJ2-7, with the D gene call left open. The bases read TGTGCCACCAGCAGACGGACGGTGGGAAGCTCCTACGAGCAGTACTTC. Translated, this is CATSRRTVGSSYEQYF.